This T cell receptor (beta chain) was identified during a study of blood T cell repertoires in COVID-19. This clone appeared once. In the study's own analysis: The authors estimated nucleated cell counts from reference gene primer amplification. TCRdb's table, derived via immunoSEQ multiplex PCR, lists solely in-frame clones and lacks some. That table gives V, J and clone size, and the DNA gave D and trimming. The table shows some 220,000 clones, with approximately 80% occurring only once. V was clipped by 6 bases and J by 3 bases, with 21 bases between them. CDR3 length equals 16 residues. The germline V gene has CDR1 MNHEY and CDR2 SVGEGT.

V is TRBV6-2 or TRBV6-3 and J is TRBJ2-7; possibly TRBD2 for D (7 bases). The sequence was collected from a human donor in a cohort sampled during active COVID-19. The sequencing sample was made of peripheral blood. The CDR3 DNA is TGTGCCAGCAGCGCTCTTCGGCGGGGGCCCTACTACGAGCAGTACTTC. It yields the protein CASSALRRGPYYEQYF.